Below are 15 T cell receptor beta chains sequenced from a single sample in a study of blood T cell repertoires in COVID-19. Assay used: immunoSEQ multiplex PCR; TCRdb lists only in-frame clones, some missing. The sample lists 100,000 to 130,000 clones, 65% to 80% occurring once. Input material: peripheral blood. All receptors come from a man between 65 and 85 years old with acute or convalescent COVID-19.

This clone was seen a single time. The V call is TRBV6-5, the J call TRBJ2-7; D not certain. The CDR3 has 15 amino acids. With 0 bases removed from V and 0 bases from J, the gap between germline ends came to 9 bases. Germline loops: CDR1 MNHEY, CDR2 SVGAGI. DNA of the CDR3: TGTGCCAGCAGTTACTCCCCGGTCCCCTCCTACGAGCAGTACTTC. Translated, it gives CASSYSPVPSYEQYF.

This clone was counted between two and nine times. This sequence joins TRBV2 and TRBJ1-2; D might be TRBD1 (5 bases). CDR1 SNHLY and CDR2 FYNNEI come from the germline V gene. Trimming took 7 bases from V and 8 from J, leaving 17 bases between them. This CDR3 region has 13 residues. For the CDR3, the DNA is TGTGCCAGCATGCGGGGGGAGGTTGGAGGCTACACCTTC. Translation gives CASMRGEVGGYTF.

J is TRBJ2-5 and V is TRBV6-6, with TRBD2 matching 7 bases. Germline-derived CDR1 and CDR2 are MNHNY and SVGAGI (reference sequence). This CDR3 spans 14 amino acids. J gave up 4 bases and V 7 bases, and 9 bases lay outside the gene matches. The DNA of the CDR3 is TGTGCCAGCAAGACGGGGACTATCCCAGAGACCCAGTACTTC. Protein: CASKTGTIPETQYF.

V usage is TRBV18 and J usage is TRBJ1-3, with D maybe TRBD1 (6 bases). The CDR3 totals 17 residues. Germline V gives CDR1 KGHSH, CDR2 LQKENI. V was shortened by 2 bases and J by 2 bases, with 16 bases between the two germline ends. This CDR3 reads CASSPFALGAAGNTIYF. In DNA, the CDR3 is TGTGCCAGCTCACCATTTGCCCTGGGGGCTGCTGGAAACACCATATATTTT.

Only one count was recorded for this clone. The V gene is TRBV18, the J gene TRBJ1-6; D uncertain. V lost 3 bases and J lost 7, with 10 bases in between. Germline CDR1 reads KGHSH; CDR2 reads LQKENI. The CDR3 covers 14 residues. The DNA for the CDR3 is TGTGCCAGCTCACCGGGTCAGGAAAATTCACCCCTCCACTTT. Protein product: CASSPGQENSPLHF.

This clone was counted only a few times. The chain carries TRBV12-3 or TRBV12-4 and TRBJ2-1; D remains unclear. V lost 10 bases and J lost 7, with 11 bases in between. The CDR3 has 11 residues. The CDR3 is CATSRVNEQFF. The CDR3 nucleotides are TGTGCCACCTCACGGGTGAATGAGCAGTTCTTC.

The gene calls are TRBV4-2 and TRBJ1-3; a possible D gene is TRBD1 (5 bases). The germline V and J ends were trimmed by 0 bases and 2 bases, with 14 bases remaining between them. There are 17 residues in the CDR3. The V gene's germline CDR1 is LGHNA and CDR2 YNFKEQ. The CDR3 here is CASSQEGLGGTGNTIYF. DNA for the CDR3: TGTGCCAGCAGCCAAGAAGGGCTGGGGGGTACTGGAAACACCATATATTTT.

The chain combines TRBV2 with TRBJ2-1; 7 nucleotides match TRBD1. CDR3 size: 14 residues. Germline V CDR1 and CDR2: SNHLY, FYNNEI. V shed 5 bases, J shed 9 bases, and the junction held 10 bases outside the gene matches. The CDR3 here is CASSKTTTGPEQFF. CDR3 bases: TGTGCCAGCAGTAAAACGACGACAGGGCCTGAGCAGTTCTTC.

The V and J genes are TRBV6-4 and TRBJ1-5; weak D call: TRBD1 (6 bases). CDR3 size: 14 residues. V lost 6 bases and J lost 6, with 15 bases in between. Germline CDR1 MRHNA, CDR2 SNTAGT. CDR3 residues: CASRARTGPQPQHF. CDR3 nucleotides: TGTGCCAGCAGAGCGCGAACAGGGCCTCAGCCCCAGCATTTT.

The V call is TRBV7-6, the J call TRBJ2-1, with D possibly TRBD2 on 5 matching bases. The CDR3 totals 16 residues. Trimming took off 4 bases at V and 4 bases at J, with 17 bases between the two ends. Germline V gene lookup returns CDR1 SGHVS and CDR2 FNYEAQ. CDR3 DNA: TGTGCCAGCAGCTCGCCTCTAGCCCATGGGTACAATGAGCAGTTCTTC. This gives the protein CASSSPLAHGYNEQFF.

V usage is TRBV24-1 and J usage is TRBJ2-1; TRBD1 agrees at 10 bases. The CDR3 is 13 residues long. Unmatched junction bases numbered 2, after V lost 5 bases and J lost 8 bases. Per the germline V gene, CDR1 is KGHDR and CDR2 is SFDVKD. For the CDR3, the DNA is TGTGCCACCAGTGGGGACAGGGGCTATGAGCAGTTCTTC. This translates into CATSGDRGYEQFF.

V usage is TRBV2 and J usage is TRBJ2-3, with D uncertain. Trimming cost V 2 bases and J 0 bases, with 6 bases left between them. The CDR3 is 14 amino acids. In germline, CDR1 is SNHLY, CDR2 FYNNEI. The CDR3 region has the DNA TGTGCCAGCAGTGAACTCCTGAGCACAGATACGCAGTATTTT. Translated: CASSELLSTDTQYF. Complete variable domain (other parts from reference TRBV2 and TRBJ2-3): EPEVTQTPSHQVTQMGQEVILRCVPISNHLYFYWYRQILGQKVEFLVSFYNNEISEKSEIFDDQFSVERPDGSNFTLKIRSTKLEDSAMYFCASSELLSTDTQYFGPGTRLTVL.

The chain carries TRBV5-1 and TRBJ2-7; 7 positions match TRBD2. J was trimmed by 0 bases and V by 8 bases; bases with no gene match: 8. CDR3 length: 14 amino acids. In germline, CDR1 is SGHRS, CDR2 YFSETQ. CDR3 in amino acids: CASSLAASSYEQYF. DNA for the CDR3: TGCGCCAGTTCTCTAGCGGCGAGCTCCTACGAGCAGTACTTC.

The chain links TRBV9 to TRBJ2-1, with 7 bases lining up with TRBD2. V was clipped by 7 bases and J by 9 bases; unmatched bases: 13. CDR3 length equals 14 residues. Germline CDR1 and CDR2: SGDLS and YYNGEE. The chain's CDR3 is CASRSGTMSSEQFF. CDR3 nucleotide sequence: TGTGCCAGCCGTTCCGGGACTATGTCTAGTGAGCAGTTCTTC.

The rearrangement joins TRBV6-2 or TRBV6-3 to TRBJ1-5, with 9 bases aligning to TRBD1. CDR1 and CDR2 from the germline V gene are MNHEY and SVGEGT. This CDR3 has 18 residues. Germline trimming cut 0 bases from V and 0 bases from J; bases unmatched to any gene: 6. In nucleotides, the CDR3 is TGTGCCAGCAGTTACTCGGGACAGGGATTCGATAGCAATCAGCCCCAGCATTTT. It translates to CASSYSGQGFDSNQPQHF.